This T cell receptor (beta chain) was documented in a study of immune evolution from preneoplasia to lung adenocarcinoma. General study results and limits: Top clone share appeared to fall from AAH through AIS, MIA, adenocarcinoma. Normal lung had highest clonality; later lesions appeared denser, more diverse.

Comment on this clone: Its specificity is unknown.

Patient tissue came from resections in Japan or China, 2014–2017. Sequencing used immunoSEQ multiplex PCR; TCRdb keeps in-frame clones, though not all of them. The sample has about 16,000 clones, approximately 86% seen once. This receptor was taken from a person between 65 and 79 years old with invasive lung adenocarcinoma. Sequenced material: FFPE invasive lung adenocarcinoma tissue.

The CDR3: CASSNGRGYEQYF. The CDR3 coding sequence is TGTGCCAGCAGTAACGGCAGGGGTTACGAGCAGTACTTC. The chain combines TRBV7-2 with TRBJ2-7; weak D call: TRBD1 (6 bases). V was shortened by 6 bases and J by 4 bases, with 13 bases between the two germline ends. The CDR3 consists of 13 residues. Germline loops: CDR1 SGHTA, CDR2 FQGNSA.